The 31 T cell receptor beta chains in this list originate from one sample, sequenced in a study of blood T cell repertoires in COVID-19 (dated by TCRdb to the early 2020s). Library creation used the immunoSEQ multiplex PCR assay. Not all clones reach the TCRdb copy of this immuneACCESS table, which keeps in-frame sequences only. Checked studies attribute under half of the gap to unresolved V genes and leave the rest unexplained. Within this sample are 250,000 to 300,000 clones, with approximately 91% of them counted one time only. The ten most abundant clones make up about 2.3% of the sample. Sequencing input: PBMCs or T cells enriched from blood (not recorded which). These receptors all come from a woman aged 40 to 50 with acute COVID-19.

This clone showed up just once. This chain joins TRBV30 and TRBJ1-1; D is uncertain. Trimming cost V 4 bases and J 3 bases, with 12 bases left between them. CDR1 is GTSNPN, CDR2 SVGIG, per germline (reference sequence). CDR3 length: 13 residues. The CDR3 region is CAWMAQLYTEAFF. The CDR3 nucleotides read TGTGCCTGGATGGCACAGCTCTACACTGAAGCTTTCTTT.

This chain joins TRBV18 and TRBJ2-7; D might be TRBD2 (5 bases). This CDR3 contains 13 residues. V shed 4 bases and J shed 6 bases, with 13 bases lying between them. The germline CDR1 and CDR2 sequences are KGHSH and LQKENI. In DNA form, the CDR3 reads TGTGCCAGCTCACTGCACCGGGGAGCCGAGCAGTACTTC. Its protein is CASSLHRGAEQYF.

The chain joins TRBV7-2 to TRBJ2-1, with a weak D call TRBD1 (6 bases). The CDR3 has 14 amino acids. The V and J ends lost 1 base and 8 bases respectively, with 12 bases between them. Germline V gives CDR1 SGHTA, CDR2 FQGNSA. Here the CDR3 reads CASSLDGRGDEQFF. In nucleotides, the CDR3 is TGTGCCAGCAGCTTAGACGGCAGGGGAGATGAGCAGTTCTTC.

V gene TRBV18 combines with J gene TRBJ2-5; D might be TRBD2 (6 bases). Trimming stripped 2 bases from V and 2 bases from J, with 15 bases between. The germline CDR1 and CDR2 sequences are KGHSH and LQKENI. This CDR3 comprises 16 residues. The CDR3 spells CASSPRRGTIQETQYF. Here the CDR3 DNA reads TGTGCCAGCTCACCAAGGAGGGGTACGATACAAGAGACCCAGTACTTC.

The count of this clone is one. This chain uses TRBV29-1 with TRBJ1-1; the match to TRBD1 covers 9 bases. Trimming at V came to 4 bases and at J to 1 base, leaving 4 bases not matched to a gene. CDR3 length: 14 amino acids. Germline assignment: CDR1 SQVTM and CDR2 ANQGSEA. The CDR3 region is CSVAHRGQNTEAFF. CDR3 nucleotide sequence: TGCAGCGTTGCCCACAGGGGGCAGAACACTGAAGCTTTCTTT.

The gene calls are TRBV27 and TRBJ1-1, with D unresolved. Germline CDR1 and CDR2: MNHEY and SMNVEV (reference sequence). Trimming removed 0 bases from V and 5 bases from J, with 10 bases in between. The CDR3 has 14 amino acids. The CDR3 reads CASSLSAGWTEAFF. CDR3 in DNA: TGTGCCAGCAGTTTATCAGCAGGTTGGACTGAAGCTTTCTTT.

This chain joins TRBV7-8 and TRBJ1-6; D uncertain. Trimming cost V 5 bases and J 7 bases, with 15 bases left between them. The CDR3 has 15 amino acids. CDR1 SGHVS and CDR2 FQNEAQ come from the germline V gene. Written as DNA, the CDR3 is TGTGCCAGCAGCCCCGACGGACGGGGAAATTCACCCCTCCACTTT. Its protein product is CASSPDGRGNSPLHF.

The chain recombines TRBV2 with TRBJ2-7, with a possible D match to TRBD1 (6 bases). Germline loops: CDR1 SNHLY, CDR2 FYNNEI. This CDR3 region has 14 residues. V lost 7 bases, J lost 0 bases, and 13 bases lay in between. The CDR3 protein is CASTRTASSYEQYF. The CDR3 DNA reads TGTGCCAGCACCCGGACAGCGAGCTCCTACGAGCAGTACTTC.

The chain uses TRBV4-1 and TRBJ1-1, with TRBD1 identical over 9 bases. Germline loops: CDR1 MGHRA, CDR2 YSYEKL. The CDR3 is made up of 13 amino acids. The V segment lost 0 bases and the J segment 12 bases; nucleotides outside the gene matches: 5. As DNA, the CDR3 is TGCGCCAGCAGCCAAGAGTGGGGACAGGGCCCTTTCTTT. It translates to CASSQEWGQGPFF.

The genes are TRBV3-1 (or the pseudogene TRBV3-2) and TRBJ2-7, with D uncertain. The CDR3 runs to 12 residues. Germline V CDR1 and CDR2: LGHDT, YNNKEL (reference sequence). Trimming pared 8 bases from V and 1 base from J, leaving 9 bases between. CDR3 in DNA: TGTGCCAGCGGCGCAGCGTCCTACGAGCAGTACTTC. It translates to CASGAASYEQYF.

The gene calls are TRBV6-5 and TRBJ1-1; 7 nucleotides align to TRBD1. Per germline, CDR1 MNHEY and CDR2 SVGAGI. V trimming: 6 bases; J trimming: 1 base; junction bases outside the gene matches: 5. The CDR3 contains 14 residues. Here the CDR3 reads CASRKDRPNTEAFF. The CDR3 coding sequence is TGTGCCAGCAGAAAGGACAGGCCGAACACTGAAGCTTTCTTT.

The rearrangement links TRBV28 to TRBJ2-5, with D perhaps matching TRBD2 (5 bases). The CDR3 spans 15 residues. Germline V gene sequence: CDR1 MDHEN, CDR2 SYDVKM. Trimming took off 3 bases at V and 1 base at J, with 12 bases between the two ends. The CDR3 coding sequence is TGTGCCAGCAGTTTGGCCCGAGGGATCCAAGAGACCCAGTACTTC. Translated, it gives CASSLARGIQETQYF.

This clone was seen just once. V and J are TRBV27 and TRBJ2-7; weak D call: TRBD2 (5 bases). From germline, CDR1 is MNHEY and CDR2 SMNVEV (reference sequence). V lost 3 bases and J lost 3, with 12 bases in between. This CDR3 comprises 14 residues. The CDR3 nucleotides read TGTGCCAGCAGTTTCAGGCTAGCAGGCTACGAGCAGTACTTC. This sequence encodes CASSFRLAGYEQYF.

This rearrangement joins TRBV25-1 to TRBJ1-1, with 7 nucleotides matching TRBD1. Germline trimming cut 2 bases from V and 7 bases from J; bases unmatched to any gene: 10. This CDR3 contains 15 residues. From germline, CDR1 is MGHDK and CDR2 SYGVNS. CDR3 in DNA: TGTGCCAGCAGTGAACCGGGACAGAGACAAGATGAAGCTTTCTTT. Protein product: CASSEPGQRQDEAFF.

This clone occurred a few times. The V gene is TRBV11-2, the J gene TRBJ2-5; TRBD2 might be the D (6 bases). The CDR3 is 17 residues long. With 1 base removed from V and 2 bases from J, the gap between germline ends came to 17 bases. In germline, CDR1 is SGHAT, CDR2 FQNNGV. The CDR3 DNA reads TGTGCCAGCAGCTTAGGGTATACATTAGCGGCGCAAGAGACCCAGTACTTC. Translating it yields CASSLGYTLAAQETQYF.

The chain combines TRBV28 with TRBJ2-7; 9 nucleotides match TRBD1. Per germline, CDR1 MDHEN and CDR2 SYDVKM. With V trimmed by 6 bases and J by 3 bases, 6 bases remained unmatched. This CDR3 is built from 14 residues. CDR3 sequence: CASSRDRVSYEQYF. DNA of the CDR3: TGTGCCAGCAGCCGGGACAGGGTAAGCTACGAGCAGTACTTC.

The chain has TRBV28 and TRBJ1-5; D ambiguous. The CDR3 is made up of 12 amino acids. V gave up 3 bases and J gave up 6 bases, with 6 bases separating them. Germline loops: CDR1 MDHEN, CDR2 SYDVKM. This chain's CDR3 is CASSLARQPQHF. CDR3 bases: TGTGCCAGCAGTTTGGCCCGTCAGCCCCAGCATTTT.

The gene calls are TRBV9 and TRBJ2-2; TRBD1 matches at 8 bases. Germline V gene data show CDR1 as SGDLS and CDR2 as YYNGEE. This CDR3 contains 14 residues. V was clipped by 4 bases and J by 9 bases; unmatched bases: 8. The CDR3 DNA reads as TGTGCCAGCAGCTACGAGACAGGGGTCCGGGAGCTGTTTTTT. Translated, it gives CASSYETGVRELFF.

CDR3 DNA: TGTGCCAGCACACCTACTCGCAATCAGCCCCAGCATTTT. Translating it yields CASTPTRNQPQHF. V usage is TRBV6-5 and J usage is TRBJ1-5; D gene ambiguous. V gave up 7 bases and J gave up 2 bases, with 9 bases separating them. The germline V gene has CDR1 MNHEY and CDR2 SVGAGI. This CDR3 has 13 residues.

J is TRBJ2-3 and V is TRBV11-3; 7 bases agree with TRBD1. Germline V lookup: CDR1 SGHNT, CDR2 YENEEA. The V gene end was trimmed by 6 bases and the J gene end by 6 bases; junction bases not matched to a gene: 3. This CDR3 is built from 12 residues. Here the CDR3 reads CASRKGADTQYF. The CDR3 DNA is TGTGCCAGCAGGAAGGGGGCCGATACGCAGTATTTT.

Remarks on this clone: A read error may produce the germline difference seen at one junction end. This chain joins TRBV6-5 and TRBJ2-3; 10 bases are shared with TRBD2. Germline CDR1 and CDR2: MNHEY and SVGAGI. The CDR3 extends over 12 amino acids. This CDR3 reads CASRIAGGPPFF. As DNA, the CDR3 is TGTGCCAGCAGGATAGCGGGGGGCCCCCCGTTCTTT.

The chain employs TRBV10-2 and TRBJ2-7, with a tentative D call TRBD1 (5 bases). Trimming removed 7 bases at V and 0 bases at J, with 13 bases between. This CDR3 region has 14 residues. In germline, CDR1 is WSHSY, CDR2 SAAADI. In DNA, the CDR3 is TGCGCCAGCAAGGGGTCTATGAGCTCCTACGAGCAGTACTTC. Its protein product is CASKGSMSSYEQYF.

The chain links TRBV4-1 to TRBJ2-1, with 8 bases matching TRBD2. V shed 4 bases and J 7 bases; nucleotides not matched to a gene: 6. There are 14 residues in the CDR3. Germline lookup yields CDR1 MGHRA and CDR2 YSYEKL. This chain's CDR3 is CASSRTGTRNEQFF. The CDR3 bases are TGCGCCAGCAGCCGAACCGGGACTAGGAATGAGCAGTTCTTC.

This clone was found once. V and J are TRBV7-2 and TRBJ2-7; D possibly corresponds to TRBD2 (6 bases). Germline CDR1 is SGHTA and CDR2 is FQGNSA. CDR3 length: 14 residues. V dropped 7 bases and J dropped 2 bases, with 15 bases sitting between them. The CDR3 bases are TGTGCCAGCACAGAAGCGGGCGGACCCTACGAGCAGTACTTC. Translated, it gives CASTEAGGPYEQYF.

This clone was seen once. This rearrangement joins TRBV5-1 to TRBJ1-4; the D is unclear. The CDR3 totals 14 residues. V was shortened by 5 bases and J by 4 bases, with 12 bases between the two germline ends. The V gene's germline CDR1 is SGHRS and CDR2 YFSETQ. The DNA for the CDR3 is TGCGCCAGCAGGGGAGGAGGTAGTAATGAAAAACTGTTTTTT. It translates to CASRGGGSNEKLFF.

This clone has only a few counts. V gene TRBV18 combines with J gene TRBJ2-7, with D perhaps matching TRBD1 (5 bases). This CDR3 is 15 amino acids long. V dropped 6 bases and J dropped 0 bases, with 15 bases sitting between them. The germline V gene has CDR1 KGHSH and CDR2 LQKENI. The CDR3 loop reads CASSPTAPSSYEQYF. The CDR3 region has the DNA TGTGCCAGCTCGCCGACAGCACCTAGCTCCTACGAGCAGTACTTC.

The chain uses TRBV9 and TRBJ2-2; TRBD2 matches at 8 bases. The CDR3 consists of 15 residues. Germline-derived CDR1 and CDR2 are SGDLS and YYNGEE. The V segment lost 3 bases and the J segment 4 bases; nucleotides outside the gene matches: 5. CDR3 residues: CASSGGLVGTGELFF. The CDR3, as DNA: TGTGCCAGCAGCGGGGGACTAGTGGGCACCGGGGAGCTGTTTTTT.

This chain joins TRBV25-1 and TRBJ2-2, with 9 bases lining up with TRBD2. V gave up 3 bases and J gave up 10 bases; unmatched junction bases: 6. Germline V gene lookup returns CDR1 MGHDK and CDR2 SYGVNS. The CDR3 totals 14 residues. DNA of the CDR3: TGTGCCAGCAGTGATGGCGGGGGGGCCGAGGAGCTGTTTTTT. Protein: CASSDGGGAEELFF.

The chain's CDR3 is CASSKAGTGYEAFF. The CDR3 bases are TGTGCCAGTAGTAAGGCCGGGACAGGGTATGAAGCTTTCTTT. The chain carries TRBV19 and TRBJ1-1, with 9 bases matching TRBD1. Germline CDR1 LNHDA, CDR2 SQIVND (reference sequence). This CDR3 is built from 14 residues. Trimming removed 4 bases from V and 7 bases from J; junction bases left unmatched: 7.

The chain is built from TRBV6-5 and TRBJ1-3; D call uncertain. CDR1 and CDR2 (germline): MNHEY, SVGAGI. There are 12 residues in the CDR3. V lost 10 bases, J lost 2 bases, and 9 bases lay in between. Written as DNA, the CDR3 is TGTGCCACGAGAGGGACTGGAAACACCATATATTTT. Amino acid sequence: CATRGTGNTIYF.

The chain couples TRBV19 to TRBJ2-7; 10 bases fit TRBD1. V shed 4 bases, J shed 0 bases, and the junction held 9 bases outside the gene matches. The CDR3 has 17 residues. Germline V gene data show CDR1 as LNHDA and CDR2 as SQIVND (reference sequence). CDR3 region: CASSTGGGQGVSYEQYF. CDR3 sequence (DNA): TGTGCCAGTAGTACCGGTGGTGGACAGGGGGTCTCCTACGAGCAGTACTTC.